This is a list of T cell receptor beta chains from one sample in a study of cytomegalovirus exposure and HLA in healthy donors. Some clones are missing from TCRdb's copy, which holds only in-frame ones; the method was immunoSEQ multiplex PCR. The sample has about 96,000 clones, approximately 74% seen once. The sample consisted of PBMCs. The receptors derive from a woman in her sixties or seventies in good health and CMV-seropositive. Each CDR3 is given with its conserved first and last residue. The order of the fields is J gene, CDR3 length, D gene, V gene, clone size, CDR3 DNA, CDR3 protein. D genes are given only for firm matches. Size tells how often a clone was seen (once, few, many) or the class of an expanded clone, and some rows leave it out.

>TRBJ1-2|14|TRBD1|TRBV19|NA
TGTGCCAGTCGCCGGACAGGGGGTCGACATGGCTACACCTTC
CASRRTGGRHGYTF
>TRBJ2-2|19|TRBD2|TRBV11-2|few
TGTGCCAGCAGCTTTCACCAACGACTAGCTCTAAAGAACACCGGGGAGCTGTTTTTT
CASSFHQRLALKNTGELFF
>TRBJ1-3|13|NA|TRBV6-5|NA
TGTGCCAGCAGTTACATGCGGGAGAGCACCATATATTTT
CASSYMRESTIYF
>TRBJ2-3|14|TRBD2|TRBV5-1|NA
TGCGCCAGCAGCTTGGAGGGAGGGACAGATACGCAGTATTTT
CASSLEGGTDTQYF
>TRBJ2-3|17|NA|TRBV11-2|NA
TGTGCCAGCAGCCCGCACCCTACACCAGGTAGCACAGATACGCAGTATTTT
CASSPHPTPGSTDTQYF
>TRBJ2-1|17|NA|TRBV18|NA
TGTGCCAGCTCACGCAAAACAGCATTGGCCGTTTACAATGAGCAGTTCTTC
CASSRKTALAVYNEQFF
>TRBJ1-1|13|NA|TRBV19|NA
TGTGCCAGTACCCTCTTAGAGAACACTGAAGCTTTCTTT
CASTLLENTEAFF
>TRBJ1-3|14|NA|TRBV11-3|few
TGTGCCAGCAGCTTGTCAGGCCCTGGAAACACCATATATTTT
CASSLSGPGNTIYF
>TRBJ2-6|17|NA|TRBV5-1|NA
TGCGCCAGCAGCCCCGGGAACAGGGTCCCCGGGGCCAACGTCCTGACTTTC
CASSPGNRVPGANVLTF
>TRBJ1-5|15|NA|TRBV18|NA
TGTGCCAGCTCACCGTACAGGGTGACTAATCAGCCCCAGCATTTT
CASSPYRVTNQPQHF
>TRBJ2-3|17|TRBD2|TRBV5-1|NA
TGCGCCAGCAGTTCAGGGTCGGGACTAGCGGGTACAGATACGCAGTATTTT
CASSSGSGLAGTDTQYF
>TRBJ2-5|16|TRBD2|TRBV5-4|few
TGTGCCAGCAGCTTGGGAGTGGGGGGGGTCCAAGAGACCCAGTACTTC
CASSLGVGGVQETQYF
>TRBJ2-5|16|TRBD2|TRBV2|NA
TGTGCCAGCAGTGAAGCGAGCGGGAGGGCCCAAGAGACCCAGTACTTC
CASSEASGRAQETQYF
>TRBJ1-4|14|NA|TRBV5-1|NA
TGCGCCAGCAGCTTGAGAGGGTTTGGGGAAAAACTGTTTTTT
CASSLRGFGEKLFF
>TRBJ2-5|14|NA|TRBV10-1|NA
TGCGCCAGCAGTGAAAGTCAGGCTATGGAGACCCAGTACTTC
CASSESQAMETQYF
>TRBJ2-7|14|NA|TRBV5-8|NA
TGTGCCAGCAGCTTTATGTCCACAGCCTACGAGCAGTACTTC
CASSFMSTAYEQYF
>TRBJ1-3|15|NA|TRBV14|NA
TGTGCCAGCAGCCAAGATCGGGGACTTGGAAACACCATATATTTT
CASSQDRGLGNTIYF
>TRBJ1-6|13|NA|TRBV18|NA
TGTGCCAGCTCACCACCCTTTTATTCACCCCTCCACTTT
CASSPPFYSPLHF
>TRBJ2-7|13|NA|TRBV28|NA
TGTGCCACCACCCCTCCGGCGGGGTACGAGCAGTACTTC
CATTPPAGYEQYF
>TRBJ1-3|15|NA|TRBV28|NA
TGTGCCAGCAGGGGGGCAGGGAGCTCTGGAAACACCATATATTTT
CASRGAGSSGNTIYF
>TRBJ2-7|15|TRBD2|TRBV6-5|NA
TGTGCCAGCAGTTACGGGCTAGCGGGGGGATACGAGCAGTACTTC
CASSYGLAGGYEQYF
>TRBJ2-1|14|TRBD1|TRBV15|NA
TGTGCCACCAGCAGCGGACAGGGGGCCAATGAGCAGTTCTTC
CATSSGQGANEQFF
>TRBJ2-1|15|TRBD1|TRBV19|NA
TGTGCCAGTAGTATAATGCAGGGGGCTGCCCATGAGCAGTTCTTC
CASSIMQGAAHEQFF
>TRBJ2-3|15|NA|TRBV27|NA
TGTGCCAGCAGCTACAATGGACAAGCAGGAGATACGCAGTATTTT
CASSYNGQAGDTQYF
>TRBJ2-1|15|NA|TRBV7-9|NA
TGTGCCAGCAGCTCAGGGCGAGTGCGCGGGGATGAGCAGTTCTTC
CASSSGRVRGDEQFF
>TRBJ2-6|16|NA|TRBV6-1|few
TGTGCCAGCAGTGATAAAGGGGGAGCTGGGGCCAACGTCCTGACTTTC
CASSDKGGAGANVLTF
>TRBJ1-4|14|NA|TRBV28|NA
TGTGCCAGCAACGCGATGCAACGAAATGAAAAACTGTTTTTT
CASNAMQRNEKLFF
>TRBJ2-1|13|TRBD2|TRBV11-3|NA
TGTGCCAGCAGCAAGACTAGCGTCAATGAGCAGTTCTTC
CASSKTSVNEQFF
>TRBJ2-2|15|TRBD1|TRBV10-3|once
TGTGCCATCAGGCCGACAGGGGGCAACACCGGGGAGCTGTTTTTT
CAIRPTGGNTGELFF
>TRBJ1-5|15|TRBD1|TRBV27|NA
TGTGCCAGCAGTATGAACAGGGGGCAAGGACAGCCCCAGCATTTT
CASSMNRGQGQPQHF
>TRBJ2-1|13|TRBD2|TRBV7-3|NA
TGTGCCAGCAGCGTACTAGCGGGGACGGAGCAGTTCTTC
CASSVLAGTEQFF
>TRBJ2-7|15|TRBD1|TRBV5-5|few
TGTGCCAGTAATTACCGGGACAGGGTAACCTACGAGCAGTACTTC
CASNYRDRVTYEQYF
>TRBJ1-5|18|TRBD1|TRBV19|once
TGTGCCAGTAGTAAGGACAGGGGCACAACCCGAAGCAATCAGCCCCAGCATTTT
CASSKDRGTTRSNQPQHF
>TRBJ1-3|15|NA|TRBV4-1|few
TGCGCCAGCAGCCAAGATCTAGGGGAAGGAAACACCATATATTTT
CASSQDLGEGNTIYF
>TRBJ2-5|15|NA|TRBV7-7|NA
TGTGCTAGCAGCTTAGGGGCAGGGCCCCAAGAGACCCAGTACTTC
CASSLGAGPQETQYF
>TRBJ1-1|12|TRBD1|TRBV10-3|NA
TGTGCCATCGGACAGGGGGACACTGAAGCTTTCTTT
CAIGQGDTEAFF
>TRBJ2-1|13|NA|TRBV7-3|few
TGTGCCAGCAGCCCCGGACAGCCCAATGAGCAGTTCTTC
CASSPGQPNEQFF
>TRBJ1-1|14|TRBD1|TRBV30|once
TGTGCCTGGGGGGGGGACAGGGGGAACACTGAAGCTTTCTTT
CAWGGDRGNTEAFF